This T cell receptor beta chain was identified during a study of identical twins. TCRdb re-analysed the 5' RACE reads in MiXCR, keeping a single row per CDR3 protein. There are about 570,000 distinct CDR3 sequences in the sample; 7.5% to 10% occur only once, and roughly 3% lies in the top ten. The sample was also reused in another study, on yellow fever vaccine responses in identical twins.

Sequencing input: PBMCs. The clonotype was recovered from a woman aged 18-30 years in good health.

The CDR3 loop reads CASRGTGENIQYF. The CDR3 DNA reads as TGTGCCAGCAGAGGGACAGGGGAAAACATTCAGTACTTC. The rearrangement links TRBV7-2 to TRBJ2-4, with TRBD1 identical over 10 bases. The CDR3 spans 13 residues. Germline-derived CDR1 and CDR2 are SGHTA and FQGNSA. V shed 6 bases and J 5 bases; nucleotides not matched to a gene: 1.